The 3 T cell receptor beta chains below all came from one sample that was sequenced in a study of human T cells and chemical hapten exposure. Individual cDNA molecules in this library carried unique molecular identifiers. MiXCR was run by TCRdb on the reads, yielding one entry per CDR3 protein. The sample shows 95,000 to 150,000 distinct CDR3 sequences, over 7% of them seen only once. Extraction yielded total RNA from whole blood (unfractionated). Sequencing was performed on whole blood. The receptors were sampled from a human donor in good health. Some clones in this sample may be carry-over from other donors' samples.

This clonotype showed up just a few times. This chain uses TRBV6-2 or TRBV6-3 with TRBJ1-5; the D is unclear. This CDR3 spans 14 amino acids. V lost 1 base and J 4 bases, leaving 8 bases between the germline ends. The germline gives CDR1 MNHEY, CDR2 SVGEGT. CDR3 protein: CASSYYLANQPQHF. The CDR3 coding sequence is TGTGCCAGCAGTTACTACCTCGCGAATCAGCCCCAGCATTTT.

The sample holds many counts of this clonotype. The chain combines TRBV12-3 or TRBV12-4 with TRBJ2-1; D not certain. Trimming removed 0 bases at V and 4 bases at J, with 4 bases between. This CDR3 has 13 residues. The CDR3 spells CASSLASYNEQFF. CDR3 sequence (DNA): TGTGCCAGCAGTTTAGCCAGTTACAATGAGCAGTTCTTC.

V usage is TRBV6-4 and J usage is TRBJ2-3; TRBD2 matches 11 bases. The CDR3 runs to 15 residues. CDR1 and CDR2 from the germline V gene are MRHNA and SNTAGT. The ends lost 6 bases at V and 2 bases at J; junction bases unmatched: 4. The CDR3 DNA reads TGTGCCAGCAGCCTGACTAGCGGGACCACAGATACGCAGTATTTT. It encodes CASSLTSGTTDTQYF.